The 23 T cell receptor beta chains listed next were all sequenced from one sample in a study of T cell changes during pregnancy in multiple sclerosis. Assay: immunoSEQ multiplex PCR; the TCRdb copy retains only in-frame clones and omits some. The table lists some 52,000 clones, about 92% of them singletons. Specimen: CD4+ T cells from peripheral blood mononuclear cells, collected before pregnancy. Receptors were obtained from a female donor with multiple sclerosis, enrolled in a pregnancy study.

The V call is TRBV5-1, the J call TRBJ2-5; 8 bases are a match to TRBD2. Germline CDR1 and CDR2: SGHRS and YFSETQ. This CDR3 is built from 13 residues. The J segment lost 5 bases and the V segment lost 4 bases, leaving 4 bases of the junction unmatched. The CDR3 is CASSREGRETQYF. In DNA form, the CDR3 reads TGCGCCAGCAGCCGGGAGGGGCGTGAGACCCAGTACTTC. Complete variable domain (other parts from reference TRBV5-1 and TRBJ2-5): KAGVTQTPRYLIKTRGQQVTLSCSPISGHRSVSWYQQTPGQGLQFLFEYFSETQRNKGNFPGRFSGRQFSNSRSEMNVSTLELGDSALYLCASSREGRETQYFGPGTRLLVL.

The chain combines TRBV11-3 with TRBJ1-2, with D unresolved. The germline gives CDR1 SGHNT, CDR2 YENEEA. The V and J ends lost 5 bases and 4 bases respectively, with 11 bases between them. There are 13 residues in the CDR3. The CDR3 spells CASSQPEGYGYTF. The CDR3 bases are TGTGCCAGCAGCCAACCCGAGGGCTATGGCTACACCTTC. Full variable domain (outside the CDR3, taken from reference TRBV11-3 and TRBJ1-2): EAGVVQSPRYKIIEKKQPVAFWCNPISGHNTLYWYLQNLGQGPELLIRYENEEAVDDSQLPKDRFSAERLKGVDSTLKIQPAELGDSAVYLCASSQPEGYGYTFGSGTRLTVV.

The rearrangement uses TRBV11-2 and TRBJ2-7, with 9 positions matching TRBD1. After removal of 4 bases from V and 9 bases from J, the junction contained 13 bases not matched to a gene. CDR1 SGHAT and CDR2 FQNNGV come from the germline V gene. This CDR3 is 15 amino acids long. CDR3 bases: TGTGCCAGCAGCTCGAACAGGGGGCGCGGTGGGGGGCAGTACTTC. It is translated as CASSSNRGRGGGQYF. Looking up the rest from reference TRBV11-2 and TRBJ2-7 gives the full variable domain: EAGVAQSPRYKIIEKRQSVAFWCNPISGHATLYWYQQILGQGPKLLIQFQNNGVVDDSQLPKDRFSAERLKGVDSTLKIQPAKLEDSAVYLCASSSNRGRGGGQYFGPGTRLTVT.

This chain links TRBV9 with TRBJ2-7; D is possibly TRBD1 (5 bases). The CDR3 is 15 amino acids. V was pared by 0 bases and J by 2 bases, with 12 bases between. Germline loops: CDR1 SGDLS, CDR2 YYNGEE. The CDR3 is CASSVAPGATYEQYF. The CDR3 DNA follows: TGTGCCAGCAGCGTAGCACCTGGGGCTACCTACGAGCAGTACTTC.

This sequence joins TRBV7-8 and TRBJ1-2, with D possibly matching TRBD1 (6 bases). The CDR3 covers 15 residues. CDR1 and CDR2 (germline): SGHVS, FQNEAQ. V was trimmed by 1 base and J by 5 bases, leaving 14 bases between them. The CDR3, as DNA: TGTGCCAGCAGCTTAGAATTGGGGGCAGGGTATGGCTACACCTTC. Amino acid sequence: CASSLELGAGYGYTF.

Here the CDR3 reads CASSNRDRGGYTF. CDR3 DNA: TGTGCCAGTAGTAACCGGGACAGGGGCGGCTACACCTTC. The rearrangement links TRBV19 to TRBJ1-2; 10 bases are shared with TRBD1. Trimming removed 4 bases from V and 8 bases from J; junction bases left unmatched: 4. The germline V gene encodes CDR1 LNHDA and CDR2 SQIVND (reference sequence). The CDR3 length is 13 residues.

J is TRBJ1-5 and V is TRBV30, with 8 nucleotides matching TRBD1. Trimming took 3 bases from V and 1 from J; bases not matched to a gene: 14. Germline V gene lookup returns CDR1 GTSNPN and CDR2 SVGIG (reference sequence). CDR3 length: 18 amino acids. DNA for the CDR3: TGTGCCTGGAGCGCCTTGAATAACAGGGGGTTGAGCAATCAGCCCCAGCATTTT. Its translation is CAWSALNNRGLSNQPQHF.

This rearrangement joins TRBV9 to TRBJ2-2; 9 bases map to TRBD2. The CDR3 totals 17 residues. Unmatched junction bases numbered 7, after V lost 3 bases and J lost 1 base. The germline gives CDR1 SGDLS, CDR2 YYNGEE. The CDR3 reads CASSELPTSGNTGELFF. The CDR3 DNA reads TGTGCCAGCAGCGAGCTCCCGACTAGCGGGAACACCGGGGAGCTGTTTTTT.

This chain joins TRBV28 and TRBJ1-5, with TRBD1 matching 7 bases. Germline assignment: CDR1 MDHEN and CDR2 SYDVKM. V was clipped by 11 bases and J by 2 bases; unmatched bases: 9. This CDR3 is built from 14 residues. The CDR3 bases are TGTGCCTGGACGAGGGGGCCGGGCAATCAGCCCCAGCATTTT. This sequence encodes CAWTRGPGNQPQHF.

The sample holds one count of this clone. This rearrangement joins TRBV7-8 to TRBJ2-7; 8 bases are shared with TRBD1. This CDR3 comprises 16 residues. Germline CDR1 is SGHVS and CDR2 is FQNEAQ. The V and J ends lost 2 bases and 7 bases, in that order; junction bases with no gene match: 13. In DNA, the CDR3 is TGTGCCAGCAGCTTAATCCCCAACCAGGGGGCAGGGGAGCAGTACTTC. Protein product: CASSLIPNQGAGEQYF.

The chain has TRBV15 and TRBJ2-1; TRBD2 matches 8 bases. V dropped 9 bases and J dropped 6; count of bases not matched to a gene: 10. The CDR3 sequence is 14 residues long. Germline CDR1 LNHNV, CDR2 YYDKDF (reference sequence). The DNA of the CDR3 is TGTGCCACTACCCCGGGACTAGGGCTCAATGAGCAGTTCTTC. Amino acids: CATTPGLGLNEQFF.

The table lists this clone with a count of one. This chain joins TRBV29-1 and TRBJ1-2; 9 bases line up with TRBD1. Germline V gene sequence: CDR1 SQVTM, CDR2 ANQGSEA. The CDR3 has 12 amino acids. Trimming took 8 bases from V and 8 from J; bases not matched to a gene: 9. The CDR3 coding sequence is TGCAGCTACACAGGGGGCTCCTTGGGCTACACCTTC. This sequence encodes CSYTGGSLGYTF. Full variable domain (outside the CDR3, taken from reference TRBV29-1 and TRBJ1-2): SAVISQKPSRDICQRGTSLTIQCQVDSQVTMMFWYRQQPGQSLTLIATANQGSEATYESGFVIDKFPISRPNLTFSTLTVSNMSPEDSSIYLCSYTGGSLGYTFGSGTRLTVV.

The chain combines TRBV6-1 with TRBJ1-1; D not certain. The germline V and J ends were trimmed by 2 bases and 3 bases, with 13 bases remaining between them. Germline CDR1 reads MNHNS; CDR2 reads SASEGT. The CDR3 sequence is 15 residues long. Here the CDR3 DNA reads TGTGCCAGCAGTGAATTATCATCGGCGGACACTGAAGCTTTCTTT. It translates to CASSELSSADTEAFF.

This clone was counted a few times. The chain recombines TRBV30 with TRBJ1-2; D is ambiguous. The V end was cut by 4 bases, the J end by 4 bases, with 7 bases between. CDR3 length: 11 residues. Germline CDR1 GTSNPN, CDR2 SVGIG (reference sequence). The CDR3 bases are TGTGCCTGGAACAGCCCCTATGGCTACACCTTC. Its protein product is CAWNSPYGYTF.

About this clone: The final CDR3 position lacks the conserved phenylalanine or tryptophan, pointing to a likely read error. The DNA is left out, because the CDR3 cannot be placed on it with certainty; the CDR3 is given as TCRdb lists it. The genes are TRBV6-5 and TRBJ2-7; TRBD2 is taken as the D call from the table, unchecked against the DNA. Germline V CDR1 and CDR2: MNHEY, SVGAGI. Inclusive of both ends, the CDR3 amounts to 14 amino acids. This CDR3 reads CASSTRTSGRGRSL.

The DNA for the CDR3 is TGTGCCAGCAGCTTAGGGGACAGGGGGGATCAAGAGACCCAGTACTTC. This translates into CASSLGDRGDQETQYF. This sequence joins TRBV7-9 and TRBJ2-5, with 11 bases that match TRBD1. The germline V gene encodes CDR1 SEHNR and CDR2 FQNEAQ (reference sequence). The CDR3 runs 16 residues. The V gene end was trimmed by 1 base and the J gene end by 2 bases; junction bases not matched to a gene: 3. Variable domain in full (rest from reference TRBV7-9 and TRBJ2-5): DTGVSQNPRHKITKRGQNVTFRCDPISEHNRLYWYRQTLGQGPEFLTYFQNEAQLEKSRLLSDRFSAERPKGSFSTLEIQRTEQGDSAMYLCASSLGDRGDQETQYFGPGTRLLVL.

This clone was observed once. V usage is TRBV5-1 and J usage is TRBJ2-3; 8 bases are a match to TRBD1. The germline V gene encodes CDR1 SGHRS and CDR2 YFSETQ. With 4 bases clipped from V and 3 bases from J, the junction kept 10 bases outside the gene matches. This CDR3 region has 16 residues. Here the CDR3 reads CASSVIRGQGTDTQYF. For the CDR3, the DNA is TGCGCCAGCAGCGTAATCAGGGGGCAGGGGACAGATACGCAGTATTTT.

This clone was seen just once. The rearrangement links TRBV10-1 to TRBJ2-1; D is unresolved. This CDR3 is built from 13 residues. The germline V gene encodes CDR1 WNHNN and CDR2 SYGVQD (reference sequence). Trimming shortened V by 7 bases and J by 3 bases, and 10 bases separated the two germline ends. The CDR3 region is CASTSPGYNEQFF. CDR3 nucleotide sequence: TGCGCCAGCACGTCGCCGGGCTACAATGAGCAGTTCTTC.

J is TRBJ2-1 and V is TRBV5-1; TRBD2 agrees at 10 bases. The CDR3 is 16 amino acids. CDR1 and CDR2 from the germline V gene are SGHRS and YFSETQ. V lost 0 bases to trimming and J lost 8 bases; unmatched junction nucleotides: 8. The CDR3 protein is CASSLVLAGGGHEQFF. CDR3 DNA: TGCGCCAGCAGCTTGGTATTAGCGGGAGGCGGGCATGAGCAGTTCTTC.

Worth noting for this clone: Other DNA sequences of this sample code for an identical CDR3. The V call is TRBV6-5, the J call TRBJ1-1; no definite D call. Per germline, CDR1 MNHEY and CDR2 SVGAGI. V was trimmed by 2 bases and J by 0 bases, leaving 7 bases between them. The CDR3 covers 14 residues. CDR3 region: CASSYGQMNTEAFF. In DNA, the CDR3 is TGTGCCAGCAGTTACGGGCAGATGAACACTGAAGCTTTCTTT.

The V call is TRBV11-2, the J call TRBJ2-7; TRBD1 agrees at 10 bases. This CDR3 has 15 amino acids. V shed 5 bases and J 6 bases; nucleotides not matched to a gene: 10. Germline CDR1 reads SGHAT; CDR2 reads FQNNGV. CDR3 amino acids: CASSPRDRGRGEQYF. CDR3 sequence (DNA): TGTGCCAGCAGCCCCCGGGACAGGGGTAGAGGCGAGCAGTACTTC. The full variable domain, in which reference TRBV11-2 and TRBJ2-7 provide the parts outside the CDR3, is EAGVAQSPRYKIIEKRQSVAFWCNPISGHATLYWYQQILGQGPKLLIQFQNNGVVDDSQLPKDRFSAERLKGVDSTLKIQPAKLEDSAVYLCASSPRDRGRGEQYFGPGTRLTVT.

The chain combines TRBV4-2 with TRBJ2-7; 9 bases are shared with TRBD2. This CDR3 region has 17 residues. The trim removed 0 bases at V and 5 bases at J, leaving 11 bases unmatched. The germline V gene has CDR1 LGHNA and CDR2 YNFKEQ. The chain's CDR3 is CASSQDTEASGINEQYF. CDR3 in DNA: TGTGCCAGCAGCCAAGATACGGAGGCTAGCGGGATAAACGAGCAGTACTTC.

The chain recombines TRBV5-5 with TRBJ2-5; 9 nucleotides agree with TRBD2. CDR1 and CDR2 from the germline V gene are SGHKS and YYEKEE (reference sequence). This CDR3 contains 15 residues. J was trimmed by 4 bases and V by 4 bases; bases with no gene match: 8. DNA for the CDR3: TGTGCCAGCAGCAGAACTAGCGGGTTGCCAGAGACCCAGTACTTC. Encoded protein: CASSRTSGLPETQYF.